This is a list of T cell receptor beta chains from one sample in a study of T-cell reconstitution after alpha-beta-depleted transplantation in children. TCRdb fed the PCR reads into MiXCR, producing one record per CDR3 protein. Altogether fewer than 200,000 distinct CDR3 sequences are present, roughly 6.8% being singletons, with the ten largest covering around 3%. This material consisted of PBMCs from the stem cell graft donor, taken from the stem cell graft. All receptors derive from a human donor who donated a stem cell graft to a child with Wiskott-Aldrich syndrome. Both conserved end residues are part of each CDR3. The order of the fields is clone size, J gene, D gene, V gene, CDR3 protein, CDR3 DNA. The D gene is left open where the match is weak. Only some rows state a clone size, as once, few, many or a class for expanded clones.

clone_size: once; j_call: TRBJ2-4; d_call: .; v_call: TRBV18; cdr3_aa: CASSPAQINNKNIQYF; cdr3_nt: TGTGCCAGCTCACCGGCGCAGATTAATAACAAAAACATTCAGTACTTC
clone_size: many; j_call: TRBJ1-1; d_call: TRBD1; v_call: TRBV12-3/TRBV12-4; cdr3_aa: CASRVGQGTEAFF; cdr3_nt: TGTGCCAGCCGGGTGGGACAGGGCACTGAAGCTTTCTTT
clone_size: many; j_call: TRBJ2-7; d_call: .; v_call: TRBV9; cdr3_aa: CASSVAGALGEQYF; cdr3_nt: TGTGCCAGCAGCGTAGCGGGAGCCCTCGGGGAGCAGTACTTC
clone_size: .; j_call: TRBJ2-2; d_call: .; v_call: TRBV12-3/TRBV12-4; cdr3_aa: CASIPRGEWNTGELFF; cdr3_nt: TGTGCCAGCATTCCCCGGGGCGAGTGGAACACCGGGGAGCTGTTTTTT
clone_size: many; j_call: TRBJ2-1; d_call: TRBD2; v_call: TRBV29-1; cdr3_aa: CSVSGGYNEQFF; cdr3_nt: TGCAGCGTTTCCGGGGGGTACAATGAGCAGTTCTTC
clone_size: .; j_call: TRBJ1-2; d_call: TRBD1; v_call: TRBV3-1; cdr3_aa: CASSQGQGLSYGYTF; cdr3_nt: TGTGCCAGCAGCCAGGGACAGGGGCTGAGCTATGGCTACACCTTC
clone_size: many; j_call: TRBJ2-1; d_call: TRBD2; v_call: TRBV7-9; cdr3_aa: CARGTSANSYNEQFF; cdr3_nt: TGTGCCAGGGGGACTAGCGCGAATTCCTACAATGAGCAGTTCTTC
clone_size: many; j_call: TRBJ2-1; d_call: TRBD2; v_call: TRBV5-1; cdr3_aa: CASSLIGGSNEQFF; cdr3_nt: TGCGCCAGCAGCTTGATAGGCGGGAGCAATGAGCAGTTCTTC
clone_size: many; j_call: TRBJ2-2; d_call: TRBD2; v_call: TRBV20-1; cdr3_aa: CSAPHSGRTGELFF; cdr3_nt: TGCAGTGCTCCACATAGCGGGAGGACCGGGGAGCTGTTTTTT
clone_size: .; j_call: TRBJ2-3; d_call: TRBD2; v_call: TRBV6-2/TRBV6-3; cdr3_aa: CASSYSLAGAVTDTQYF; cdr3_nt: TGTGCCAGCAGTTACTCTCTAGCGGGAGCTGTCACAGATACGCAGTATTTT
clone_size: many; j_call: TRBJ1-6; d_call: TRBD1; v_call: TRBV20-1; cdr3_aa: CSAGDSSNSPLHF; cdr3_nt: TGCAGTGCCGGGGACAGTTCTAATTCACCCCTCCACTTT
clone_size: many; j_call: TRBJ2-1; d_call: TRBD2; v_call: TRBV20-1; cdr3_aa: CSASGLAGVGNEQFF; cdr3_nt: TGCAGTGCTAGTGGTTTAGCGGGAGTAGGCAACGAGCAGTTCTTC
clone_size: many; j_call: TRBJ2-1; d_call: TRBD1; v_call: TRBV4-3; cdr3_aa: CASSQDRRQGFNEQFF; cdr3_nt: TGCGCCAGCAGCCAAGATCGGAGACAGGGATTCAATGAGCAGTTCTTC
clone_size: many; j_call: TRBJ1-1; d_call: .; v_call: TRBV6-5; cdr3_aa: CASSSSDPNTEAFF; cdr3_nt: TGTGCCAGCAGTTCCTCGGATCCGAACACTGAAGCTTTCTTT
clone_size: many; j_call: TRBJ1-1; d_call: .; v_call: TRBV29-1; cdr3_aa: CSEGKGSEAFF; cdr3_nt: TGCAGCGAAGGGAAAGGCTCTGAAGCTTTCTTT
clone_size: .; j_call: TRBJ2-7; d_call: .; v_call: TRBV21-1; cdr3_aa: CASICGQGRTRAPYEQYF; cdr3_nt: TGTGCCAGCATATGTGGACAGGGTAGGACAAGGGCTCCCTACGAGCAGTACTTC
clone_size: many; j_call: TRBJ1-5; d_call: TRBD1; v_call: TRBV12-3/TRBV12-4; cdr3_aa: CASSPLTGEFSNQPQHF; cdr3_nt: TGTGCCAGCAGTCCACTGACAGGGGAGTTTAGCAATCAGCCCCAGCATTTT
clone_size: many; j_call: TRBJ2-5; d_call: .; v_call: TRBV20-1; cdr3_aa: CSARDRVGAQETQYF; cdr3_nt: TGCAGTGCTAGAGATCGGGTCGGTGCTCAAGAGACCCAGTACTTC
clone_size: .; j_call: TRBJ2-6; d_call: .; v_call: TRBV4-3; cdr3_aa: CASSQGPGGGWGSGANVLTF; cdr3_nt: TGCGCCAGCAGCCAAGGTCCCGGGGGAGGTTGGGGCTCTGGGGCCAACGTCCTGACTTTC
clone_size: many; j_call: TRBJ2-7; d_call: .; v_call: TRBV2; cdr3_aa: CASSAGGSYEQYF; cdr3_nt: TGTGCCAGCAGCGCTGGGGGCTCCTACGAGCAGTACTTC
clone_size: many; j_call: TRBJ2-7; d_call: .; v_call: TRBV29-1; cdr3_aa: CSVDLGRRYEQYF; cdr3_nt: TGCAGCGTTGATTTAGGCCGCCGCTACGAGCAGTACTTC
clone_size: few; j_call: TRBJ1-1; d_call: .; v_call: TRBV7-2; cdr3_aa: CASSFGSNTEAFF; cdr3_nt: TGTGCCAGCAGCTTCGGGTCGAACACTGAAGCTTTCTTT
clone_size: many; j_call: TRBJ1-1; d_call: .; v_call: TRBV7-8; cdr3_aa: CASSPTQLGNTEAFF; cdr3_nt: TGTGCCAGCAGCCCCACGCAGCTCGGGAACACTGAAGCTTTCTTT
clone_size: many; j_call: TRBJ2-5; d_call: .; v_call: TRBV20-1; cdr3_aa: CSATIRAEGTQYF; cdr3_nt: TGCAGTGCTACTATCCGGGCGGAAGGAACCCAGTACTTC
clone_size: few; j_call: TRBJ2-1; d_call: .; v_call: TRBV12-3/TRBV12-4; cdr3_aa: CASSLGLQRSYNEQFF; cdr3_nt: TGTGCCAGCAGTCTGGGACTTCAACGCTCCTACAATGAGCAGTTCTTC
clone_size: many; j_call: TRBJ2-1; d_call: .; v_call: TRBV13; cdr3_aa: CASSLGRRGDEQFF; cdr3_nt: TGTGCCAGCAGCTTAGGGCGTAGGGGCGATGAGCAGTTCTTC
clone_size: .; j_call: TRBJ2-5; d_call: TRBD2; v_call: TRBV25-1; cdr3_aa: CASSDMGGSQETQYF; cdr3_nt: TGTGCCAGCAGTGATATGGGGGGGAGCCAAGAGACCCAGTACTTC
clone_size: many; j_call: TRBJ2-1; d_call: .; v_call: TRBV7-9; cdr3_aa: CASSLALGPNNEQFF; cdr3_nt: TGTGCCAGCAGCTTAGCGTTGGGACCCAACAATGAGCAGTTCTTC
clone_size: many; j_call: TRBJ2-1; d_call: TRBD2; v_call: TRBV11-2; cdr3_aa: CASSLAESGKFF; cdr3_nt: TGTGCCAGCAGCTTAGCGGAGAGCGGGAAGTTCTTC
clone_size: many; j_call: TRBJ2-1; d_call: TRBD2; v_call: TRBV9; cdr3_aa: CASSGTSGGVYNEQFF; cdr3_nt: TGTGCCAGCAGCGGTACTAGCGGGGGGGTCTACAATGAGCAGTTCTTC
clone_size: many; j_call: TRBJ1-1; d_call: .; v_call: TRBV5-1; cdr3_aa: CASSLDRRQMNTEAFF; cdr3_nt: TGCGCCAGCAGCTTGGACCGGAGACAGATGAACACTGAAGCTTTCTTT
clone_size: many; j_call: TRBJ2-3; d_call: .; v_call: TRBV7-9; cdr3_aa: CASSLSSGTDTQYF; cdr3_nt: TGTGCCAGCAGCTTATCTAGCGGCACAGATACGCAGTATTTT